The clone carrying this TCR beta chain was seen many times. Its cognate antigen is unknown. This entry comes from a study of CD8 T cells in ankylosing spondylitis. Findings of the study overall: CD8+ cells made up the disease-linked clones, which were relatively rare in peripheral blood. Reactive arthritis synovial fluid and blood were previously reported to contain some motif variants. Enrichment of disease-linked clones was reportedly significant in matched ankylosing spondylitis synovial fluid. For ankylosing spondylitis blood, a TCR beta motif of roughly 8 highly homologous variants appeared characteristic.

The CDR3 contains 12 residues. Germline CDR1 and CDR2: KGHSH and LQKENI. Trimming removed 5 bases from V and 7 bases from J, with 11 bases in between. The TCR beta libraries were generated through quantitative 5'-RACE incorporating molecular barcodes. Via MiXCR, TCRdb re-called the 5' RACE reads, giving one row per CDR3 protein. The table lists about 800,000 distinct CDR3 sequences, 12% of them singletons, with about 0.5% in the top ten. The chain recombines TRBV18 with TRBJ1-2; D not certain. Sequences were obtained from blood, either unsorted or a sorted T cell fraction (not recorded which). The sequence derives from a male donor with ankylosing spondylitis. CDR3 protein: CASSSPEGGYTF. The CDR3 DNA reads as TGTGCCAGCTCATCGCCAGAAGGTGGCTACACCTTC.